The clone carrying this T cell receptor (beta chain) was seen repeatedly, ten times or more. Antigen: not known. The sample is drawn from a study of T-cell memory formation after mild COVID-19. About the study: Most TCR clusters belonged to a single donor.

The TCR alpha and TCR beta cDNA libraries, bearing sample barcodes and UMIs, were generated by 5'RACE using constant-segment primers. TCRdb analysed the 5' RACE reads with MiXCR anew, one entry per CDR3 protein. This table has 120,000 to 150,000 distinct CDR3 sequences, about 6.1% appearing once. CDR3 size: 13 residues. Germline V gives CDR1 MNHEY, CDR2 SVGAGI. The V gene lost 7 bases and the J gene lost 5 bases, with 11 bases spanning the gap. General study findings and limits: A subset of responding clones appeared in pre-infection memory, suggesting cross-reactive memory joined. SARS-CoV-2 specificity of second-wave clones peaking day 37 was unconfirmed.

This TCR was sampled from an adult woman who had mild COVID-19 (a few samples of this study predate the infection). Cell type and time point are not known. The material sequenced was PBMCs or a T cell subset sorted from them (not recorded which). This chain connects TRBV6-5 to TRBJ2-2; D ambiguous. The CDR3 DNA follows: TGTGCCAGCACAACTATCGGGACCGGGGAGCTGTTTTTT. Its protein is CASTTIGTGELFF.